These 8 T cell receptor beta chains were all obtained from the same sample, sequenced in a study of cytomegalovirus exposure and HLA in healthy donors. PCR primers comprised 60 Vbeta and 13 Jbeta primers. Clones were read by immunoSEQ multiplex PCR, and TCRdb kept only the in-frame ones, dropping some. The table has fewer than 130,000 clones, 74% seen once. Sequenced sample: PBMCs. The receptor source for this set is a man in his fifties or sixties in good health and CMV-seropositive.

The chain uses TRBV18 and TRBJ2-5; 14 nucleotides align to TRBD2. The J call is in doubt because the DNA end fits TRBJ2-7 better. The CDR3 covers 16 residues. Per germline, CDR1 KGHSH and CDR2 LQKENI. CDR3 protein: CASSPERGLAGDEQYF. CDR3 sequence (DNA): TGTGCCAGCTCACCAGAGCGGGGACTAGCGGGAGACGAGCAGTACTTC.

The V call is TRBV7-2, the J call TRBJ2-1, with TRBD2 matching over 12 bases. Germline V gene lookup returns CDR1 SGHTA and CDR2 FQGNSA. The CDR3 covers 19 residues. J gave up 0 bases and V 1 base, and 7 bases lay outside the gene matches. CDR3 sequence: CASSLEASGGASSYNEQFF. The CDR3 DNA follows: TGTGCCAGCAGCTTAGAGGCTAGCGGGGGGGCGAGCTCCTACAATGAGCAGTTCTTC.

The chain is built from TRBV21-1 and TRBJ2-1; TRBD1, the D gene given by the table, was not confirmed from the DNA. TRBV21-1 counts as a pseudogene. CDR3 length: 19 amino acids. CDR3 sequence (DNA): TGTGCCAGCAGCAGAGGGGACAAAAGGGGTCCGAGGGATGGCAATGAGCAGTTCTTC. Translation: CASSRGDKRGPRDGNEQFF.

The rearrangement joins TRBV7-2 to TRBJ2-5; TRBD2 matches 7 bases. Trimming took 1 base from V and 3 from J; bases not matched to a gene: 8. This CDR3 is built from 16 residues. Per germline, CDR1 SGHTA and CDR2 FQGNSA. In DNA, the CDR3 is TGTGCCAGCAGCTTAGGTCGCGGTGCGGGGGAAGAGACCCAGTACTTC. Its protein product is CASSLGRGAGEETQYF.

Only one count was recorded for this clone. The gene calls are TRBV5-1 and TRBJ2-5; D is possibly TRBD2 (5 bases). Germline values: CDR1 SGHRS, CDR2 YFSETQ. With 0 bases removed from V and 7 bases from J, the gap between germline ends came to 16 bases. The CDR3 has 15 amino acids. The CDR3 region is CASSLVLRPEGTQYF. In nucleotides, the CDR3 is TGCGCCAGCAGCTTGGTGTTGCGGCCCGAGGGGACCCAGTACTTC.

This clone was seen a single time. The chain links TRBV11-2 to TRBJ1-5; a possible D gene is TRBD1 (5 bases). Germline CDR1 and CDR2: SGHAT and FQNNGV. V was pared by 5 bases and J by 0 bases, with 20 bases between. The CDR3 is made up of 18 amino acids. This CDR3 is CASSLRNWGTSSNQPQHF. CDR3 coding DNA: TGTGCCAGCAGCCTTAGGAATTGGGGGACTAGTAGCAATCAGCCCCAGCATTTT.

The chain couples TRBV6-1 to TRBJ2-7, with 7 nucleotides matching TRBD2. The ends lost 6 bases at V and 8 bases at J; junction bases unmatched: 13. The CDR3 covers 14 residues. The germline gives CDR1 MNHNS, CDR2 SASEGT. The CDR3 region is CASSSILGGDKQYF. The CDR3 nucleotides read TGTGCCAGCAGCTCTATTCTGGGGGGGGATAAGCAGTACTTC.

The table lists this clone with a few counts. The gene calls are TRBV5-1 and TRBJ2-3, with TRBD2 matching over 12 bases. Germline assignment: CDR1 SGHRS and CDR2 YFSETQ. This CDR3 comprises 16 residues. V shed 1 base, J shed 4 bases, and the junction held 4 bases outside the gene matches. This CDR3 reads CASSLPSGGVSDTQYF. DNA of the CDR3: TGCGCCAGCAGCTTGCCTAGCGGGGGGGTCTCAGATACGCAGTATTTT.